These T cell receptor beta chains were read from a single sample in a study of OX40 agonist ivuxolimab in advanced cancers. Profiling relied on immunoSEQ multiplex PCR, and the TCRdb table lists in-frame clones only, not all of them. The sample has fewer than 95,000 clones; about nine tenths are singletons. The source material was CD4+ or CD8+ T cells sorted from blood, sampled in a trial of the OX40 agonist ivuxolimab. All receptors come from an adult with an advanced solid tumor such as melanoma, head and neck, liver or kidney cancer. CDR3s include the opening cysteine and the closing phenylalanine or tryptophan.

V,J,CDR3
TRBV28,TRBJ2-7,CASTTRGEGYVYEQYF
TRBV2,TRBJ1-3,CASGQGTMNTIYF
TRBV5-5,TRBJ2-2,CASSHQGTTLPNTGELFF
TRBV7-6,TRBJ2-1,CASSLRLAVTYNEQFF
TRBV27,TRBJ1-5,CASGPSSNQPQHF
TRBV13,TRBJ2-7,CASSSGGTNPYEQYF
TRBV6-5,TRBJ2-5,CASTHRAAGETQYF
TRBV5-1,TRBJ2-3,CASSWAGVGADTQYF
TRBV9,TRBJ2-3,CASSPRTSGRVRTDTQYF
TRBV19,TRBJ1-6,CASSWLAGTPNSPLHF
TRBV5-5,TRBJ1-3,CASSSSMIGTGNTIYF
TRBV5-1,TRBJ2-1,CASSFPGHNNEQFF
TRBV11-2,TRBJ2-7,CASSSTGTGYYEQYF
TRBV5-1,TRBJ2-7,CASSLGGGFSYEQYF
TRBV6-1,TRBJ2-1,CASRTHLGLLDEQFF
TRBV11-3,TRBJ1-4,CASSSQRKCEKLFF
TRBV5-1,TRBJ2-7,CASSLSRGLYEQYF
TRBV7-3,TRBJ2-2,CASSLRQGDGTGELFF
TRBV11-2,TRBJ2-7,CASSLGTGRHEQYF
TRBV19,TRBJ1-2,CASSMVGGYGYTF
TRBV6-6,TRBJ2-7,CASSYLGQGDYEQYF
TRBV27,TRBJ2-1,CASSHGGGRDEQFF
TRBV27,TRBJ2-7,CASSFTSGTSDEQYF
TRBV5-4,TRBJ1-3,CASSLASGLSGNTIYF
TRBV5-1,TRBJ1-1,CASSLVHPINTEAFF
TRBV4-1,TRBJ2-7,CASSQERGSNEQYF
TRBV10-3,TRBJ2-1,CAISAASGRYDEQFF
TRBV5-4,TRBJ1-1,CASSSRDRLNTEAFF
TRBV30,TRBJ1-2,CAWVRTATNYGYTF
TRBV5-5,TRBJ2-3,CASSSRAPVDTQYF
TRBV7-2,TRBJ2-7,CASSPSYSKHYEQYF
TRBV27,TRBJ2-3,CASSLRDAREADTQYF
TRBV5-6,TRBJ2-1,CASSLGATSYNEQFF
TRBV19,TRBJ2-4,CASSIYRGPKNIQYF
TRBV7-9,TRBJ1-2,CASSHSGDAGIYGYTF
TRBV7-6,TRBJ2-3,CASSLIGGTDTQYF
TRBV18,TRBJ2-7,CASSPSPGTGGNEQYF
TRBV19,TRBJ2-3,CASTGLAGVDTQYF
TRBV5-5,TRBJ1-5,CASSLGQGDQPQHF
TRBV27,TRBJ2-5,CASSSKTKVQYQETQYF
TRBV6-4,TRBJ2-1,CASSVDRNNEQFF
TRBV5-5,TRBJ2-7,CASSFGGYPYEQYF
TRBV5-1,TRBJ2-7,CASSPRGSYEQYF
TRBV18,TRBJ2-7,CASSPMVGSGEQYF
TRBV18,TRBJ2-3,CASTGTADTQYF
TRBV2,TRBJ2-7,CASTDWLSDEQYF